A selection of T cell receptor beta chains follows, all from one sample in a study of cytomegalovirus exposure and HLA in healthy donors. The protocol was immunoSEQ multiplex PCR, while the TCRdb copy is restricted to in-frame clones and leaves out a portion. The data hold tens of thousands of clones, with more than 65% observed a single time. Sequencing was carried out using PBMCs. The receptors here all came from a man aged 30 to 45 in good health and CMV-seronegative. Both conserved end residues are part of each CDR3. A D gene is named only where the DNA matches it firmly. Clone size is shown for a subset of rows, as once, few, many or a class of expanded clone.

>once|-|TRBJ2-7|TRBV27
CASSSRGRDEQYF
TGTGCCAGCAGTTCCCGCGGGCGGGACGAGCAGTACTTC
>-|-|TRBJ1-1|TRBV6-1
CASSDQAREAFF
TGTGCCAGCAGCGATCAGGCACGTGAAGCTTTCTTT
>-|TRBD1|TRBJ2-7|TRBV18
CASSPLESASTGDEQYF
TGTGCCAGCTCACCCCTCGAATCAGCTTCGACAGGGGACGAGCAGTACTTC
>-|-|TRBJ2-7|TRBV14
CASSQGLARQSYEQYF
TGTGCCAGCAGCCAAGGGTTAGCGCGCCAATCCTACGAGCAGTACTTC
>-|-|TRBJ2-3|TRBV6-4
CASSDSAGSTDTQYF
TGTGCCAGCAGTGACTCTGCGGGGAGCACAGATACGCAGTATTTT
>-|-|TRBJ1-4|TRBV30
CAWSNNRDFNEKLFF
TGTGCCTGGAGTAACAACAGGGATTTTAATGAAAAACTGTTTTTT
>-|TRBD2|TRBJ2-1|TRBV5-1
CASSASGGYNEQFF
TGCGCCAGCAGCGCTAGCGGGGGATACAATGAGCAGTTCTTC
>-|TRBD1|TRBJ2-2|TRBV28
CASNSRDRNTGELFF
TGTGCCAGCAACTCCCGGGACAGGAACACCGGGGAGCTGTTTTTT
>-|TRBD2|TRBJ2-5|TRBV15
CATSPSLGPGRETQYF
TGTGCCACCAGCCCAAGTCTAGGACCCGGGAGGGAGACCCAGTACTTC
>-|-|TRBJ1-1|TRBV6-5
CASSLGGEAFF
TGTGCCAGCAGTTTGGGGGGAGAAGCTTTCTTT
>few|-|TRBJ2-5|TRBV6-1
CASSDYGTAYQETQYF
TGTGCCAGCAGTGATTACGGGACTGCGTACCAAGAGACCCAGTACTTC
>-|TRBD1|TRBJ2-7|TRBV13
CASSRQGGEQYF
TGTGCCAGCAGCCGACAGGGGGGCGAGCAGTACTTC
>-|-|TRBJ1-6|TRBV19
CASSIFQRAGINSPLHF
TGTGCCAGTAGTATTTTCCAGCGCGCGGGTATTAATTCACCCCTCCACTTT
>-|-|TRBJ2-3|TRBV5-1
CASSPRWGEETHTDTQYF
TGCGCCAGCAGCCCTCGTTGGGGAGAGGAAACTCACACAGATACGCAGTATTTT
>-|-|TRBJ2-7|TRBV5-6
CASSPSVSGEQYF
TGTGCCAGCAGCCCTAGCGTCTCGGGCGAGCAGTACTTC
>-|-|TRBJ2-5|TRBV10-1
CASSDNEGMRQETQYF
TGCGCCAGCAGTGATAACGAGGGAATGCGCCAAGAGACCCAGTACTTC
>-|TRBD2|TRBJ2-7|TRBV4-3
CASSQVIGTTYEQYF
TGCGCCAGCAGCCAAGTCATTGGGACTACCTACGAGCAGTACTTC
>-|TRBD1|TRBJ2-7|TRBV19
CASSIVDRGAYEQYF
TGTGCCAGTAGTATAGTCGACAGGGGAGCCTACGAGCAGTACTTC
>-|TRBD1|TRBJ1-5|TRBV27
CASAGQDNQPQHF
TGTGCCAGCGCGGGACAGGACAATCAGCCCCAGCATTTT
>-|-|TRBJ2-7|TRBV6-1
CASSEVDYFSYEQYF
TGTGCCAGCAGTGAGGTTGACTACTTCTCCTACGAGCAGTACTTC
>-|-|TRBJ1-4|TRBV7-7
CASSRRVNEKLFF
TGTGCTAGCAGCCGCAGGGTGAATGAAAAACTGTTTTTT
>-|-|TRBJ1-4|TRBV10-3
CAISEGRQPTNEKLFF
TGTGCCATCAGTGAGGGGAGACAACCTACTAATGAAAAACTGTTTTTT
>-|-|TRBJ1-2|TRBV19
CASSIAAARGSYGYTF
TGTGCCAGTAGTATAGCGGCAGCTCGAGGGAGCTATGGCTACACCTTC
>few|-|TRBJ2-5|TRBV19
CASSTSEGTQYF
TGTGCCAGTAGTACCAGTGAGGGGACCCAGTACTTC
>-|TRBD1|TRBJ1-2|TRBV9
CASSVETGGLSNYGYTF
TGTGCCAGCAGCGTAGAGACAGGGGGACTGTCTAACTATGGCTACACCTTC